A selection of T cell receptor beta chains follows, all from one sample in a study of T cell repertoires in cytomegalovirus infection. A single record per CDR3 protein comes from TCRdb applying MiXCR to the reads. The sample includes 510,000 or so distinct CDR3 sequences, around 27% of them seen just once. Sample: PBMCs. These receptors came from a human donor in good health (CMV status not recorded). Some clones in this sample may be carry-over from other donors' samples. CDR3s include the opening cysteine and the closing phenylalanine or tryptophan. Fields, in order: D gene, V gene, J gene, clone size, CDR3 length, CDR3 DNA, CDR3 protein. D genes are given only for firm matches. A clone size is listed for some rows: how often the clone was seen (once, few, many), or a class if it is expanded.

d_gene: TRBD2; v_gene: TRBV11-2; j_gene: TRBJ2-1; abundance: few; len: 15; CDR3nt: TGTGCCAGCAGCTTAGGGAGCGGGAGGTTGGGTGAGCAGTTCTTC; CDR3aa: CASSLGSGRLGEQFF
d_gene: .; v_gene: TRBV6-1; j_gene: TRBJ1-1; abundance: .; len: 13; CDR3nt: TGTGCCAGCAGTCGAAGCCTCCAGGGTGAAGCTTTCTTT; CDR3aa: CASSRSLQGEAFF
d_gene: TRBD2; v_gene: TRBV6-1; j_gene: TRBJ2-1; abundance: .; len: 21; CDR3nt: TGTGCCAGCAGAGACAATATACCGGGACTAGCGGACCTCCTCTCCTACAATGAGCAGTTCTTC; CDR3aa: CASRDNIPGLADLLSYNEQFF
d_gene: .; v_gene: TRBV18; j_gene: TRBJ1-6; abundance: few; len: 15; CDR3nt: TGTGCCAGCTCACCACCAGTCGGGGATAATTCACCCCTCCACTTT; CDR3aa: CASSPPVGDNSPLHF
d_gene: .; v_gene: TRBV27; j_gene: TRBJ2-7; abundance: .; len: 16; CDR3nt: TGTGCCAGCAGTTCCTTCTCTATAGCGCATAAGGACGAGCAGTACTTC; CDR3aa: CASSSFSIAHKDEQYF
d_gene: .; v_gene: TRBV19; j_gene: TRBJ1-5; abundance: few; len: 16; CDR3nt: TGTGCCAGTAGTATTGTGATGACAGACAAAAACCAGCCCCAGCATTTT; CDR3aa: CASSIVMTDKNQPQHF
d_gene: .; v_gene: TRBV12-3/TRBV12-4; j_gene: TRBJ2-1; abundance: .; len: 13; CDR3nt: TGTGCCAGCAGTTTCCAGGTGTACAATGAGCAGTTCTTC; CDR3aa: CASSFQVYNEQFF
d_gene: .; v_gene: TRBV20-1; j_gene: TRBJ1-2; abundance: .; len: 17; CDR3nt: TGCAGTGCTAGAGATCTGACAGCACCGGGGGCTAACTATGGCTACACCTTC; CDR3aa: CSARDLTAPGANYGYTF
d_gene: .; v_gene: TRBV7-9; j_gene: TRBJ1-2; abundance: .; len: 15; CDR3nt: TGTGCCAGCAGCTCCATTGTGCGGCTTAACTATGGCTACACCTTC; CDR3aa: CASSSIVRLNYGYTF
d_gene: .; v_gene: TRBV20-1; j_gene: TRBJ2-3; abundance: .; len: 10; CDR3nt: TGCAGTGCTAGGAGAAATACGCAGTATTTT; CDR3aa: CSARRNTQYF
d_gene: .; v_gene: TRBV18; j_gene: TRBJ2-2; abundance: .; len: 15; CDR3nt: TGTGCCAGCTCACCAATGGGTCTGTCGGCGGGGGAGCTGTTTTTT; CDR3aa: CASSPMGLSAGELFF
d_gene: .; v_gene: TRBV18; j_gene: TRBJ2-6; abundance: .; len: 15; CDR3nt: TGTGCCAGCTCACCAAGCCTCTCTGGGGCCAACGTCCTGACTTTC; CDR3aa: CASSPSLSGANVLTF
d_gene: TRBD1; v_gene: TRBV6-2/TRBV6-3; j_gene: TRBJ2-7; abundance: few; len: 18; CDR3nt: TGTGCCAGCAGTTATCCGGGACAGGGGCTTCTAAGCTCCTACGAGCAGTACTTC; CDR3aa: CASSYPGQGLLSSYEQYF
d_gene: .; v_gene: TRBV15; j_gene: TRBJ2-1; abundance: .; len: 12; CDR3nt: TGTGCCACCAGCAGAGATAGGTATGAGCAGTTCTTC; CDR3aa: CATSRDRYEQFF
d_gene: .; v_gene: TRBV7-2; j_gene: TRBJ2-3; abundance: many; len: 13; CDR3nt: TGTGCCAGCAGCGGGAGAGACACAGATACGCAGTATTTT; CDR3aa: CASSGRDTDTQYF
d_gene: .; v_gene: TRBV6-2/TRBV6-3; j_gene: TRBJ2-1; abundance: .; len: 12; CDR3nt: TGTGCCAGCCGCCAAACGGCCCATGGGAAGTTCTTC; CDR3aa: CASRQTAHGKFF
d_gene: .; v_gene: TRBV12-3/TRBV12-4; j_gene: TRBJ2-5; abundance: many; len: 13; CDR3nt: TGTGCCAGCAGTTGGGGACATCAAGAGACCCAGTACTTC; CDR3aa: CASSWGHQETQYF
d_gene: .; v_gene: TRBV11-2; j_gene: TRBJ1-4; abundance: .; len: 14; CDR3nt: TGTGCCAGCAGCCTACAGGGATTTAATGAAAAACTGTTTTTT; CDR3aa: CASSLQGFNEKLFF
d_gene: .; v_gene: TRBV28; j_gene: TRBJ1-1; abundance: few; len: 14; CDR3nt: TGTGCCAGCACCAAGATTCAGGGAGTGGCTGAAGCTTTCTTT; CDR3aa: CASTKIQGVAEAFF
d_gene: .; v_gene: TRBV4-1; j_gene: TRBJ1-5; abundance: many; len: 13; CDR3nt: TGCGCCAGCAGCCACCCCCAGGATCAGCCCCAGCATTTT; CDR3aa: CASSHPQDQPQHF
d_gene: .; v_gene: TRBV7-9; j_gene: TRBJ1-2; abundance: few; len: 16; CDR3nt: TGTGCCAGCAGCCCCACCAGACGGACAGCTAACTATGGCTACACCTTC; CDR3aa: CASSPTRRTANYGYTF
d_gene: .; v_gene: TRBV12-3/TRBV12-4; j_gene: TRBJ1-3; abundance: .; len: 12; CDR3nt: TGTGCCGGGAAAGGCACCGGAAACACCATATATTTT; CDR3aa: CAGKGTGNTIYF
d_gene: .; v_gene: TRBV12-3/TRBV12-4; j_gene: TRBJ2-2; abundance: many; len: 16; CDR3nt: TGTGCCAGCATACCCCGGGCACTGAAGAACACCGGGGAGCTGTTTTTT; CDR3aa: CASIPRALKNTGELFF
d_gene: TRBD2; v_gene: TRBV12-3/TRBV12-4; j_gene: TRBJ2-3; abundance: few; len: 14; CDR3nt: TGTGCCAGCAGTCAAGCGGGAGTATTGGATACGCAGTATTTT; CDR3aa: CASSQAGVLDTQYF
d_gene: TRBD2; v_gene: TRBV2; j_gene: TRBJ2-5; abundance: .; len: 15; CDR3nt: TGTGCCAGCAGGAGGACTAGCGGGAACCAAGAGACCCAGTACTTC; CDR3aa: CASRRTSGNQETQYF
d_gene: .; v_gene: TRBV11-2; j_gene: TRBJ2-1; abundance: few; len: 16; CDR3nt: TGTGCCAGCAGCCCCCCGGTCAGGGCCCCCGGGTATGAGCAGTTCTTC; CDR3aa: CASSPPVRAPGYEQFF
d_gene: .; v_gene: TRBV2; j_gene: TRBJ1-5; abundance: few; len: 14; CDR3nt: TGTGCCAGCAGGGCGACAGTGATGGGGCAGCCCCAGCATTTT; CDR3aa: CASRATVMGQPQHF
d_gene: TRBD2; v_gene: TRBV6-2/TRBV6-3; j_gene: TRBJ2-5; abundance: few; len: 14; CDR3nt: TGTGCCAGCAGTTGGAGCGGGGGTCTTGAGACCCAGTACTTC; CDR3aa: CASSWSGGLETQYF
d_gene: .; v_gene: TRBV4-3; j_gene: TRBJ2-2; abundance: .; len: 18; CDR3nt: TGCGCCAGCAGCCAAGCTACCCCATCGGGGGCGAACACCGGGGAGCTGTTTTTT; CDR3aa: CASSQATPSGANTGELFF
d_gene: .; v_gene: TRBV6-2/TRBV6-3; j_gene: TRBJ2-2; abundance: .; len: 13; CDR3nt: TGTGCCAGCAGTACTAGCCGCACCGGGGAGCTGTTTTTT; CDR3aa: CASSTSRTGELFF
d_gene: TRBD1; v_gene: TRBV6-2/TRBV6-3; j_gene: TRBJ1-5; abundance: few; len: 16; CDR3nt: TGTGCCAGCAGCTACAATACACAGGGGGCTGATCAGCCCCAGCATTTT; CDR3aa: CASSYNTQGADQPQHF